This T cell receptor beta chain was captured by sequencing in a study of spatial heterogeneity in lung cancer. Regarding time point: sample taken at primary tumor resection. The CDR3 consists of 17 residues. The V segment lost 10 bases and the J segment 1 base; nucleotides outside the gene matches: 15. Germline V gene data show CDR1 as MNHNS and CDR2 as SASEGT. This clonotype appeared a single time. TCRdb used MiXCR to reprocess the 5' RACE reads, holding one entry per CDR3 protein. The table shows 50,000 to 75,000 distinct CDR3 sequences, with about 6.6% occurring only once. This TCR was sampled from a female donor with early-stage non-small cell lung cancer. The source material was PBMCs, sampled at surgery. V gene TRBV6-1 combines with J gene TRBJ1-5, with 8 bases lining up with TRBD1. CDR3 in DNA: TGTGCCACCAGGGGCAGGGGGCCCGGTGGCAGCAATCAGCCCCAGCATTTT. It yields the protein CATRGRGPGGSNQPQHF.